The 17 T cell receptor beta chains given below trace back to one sample, sequenced in a study of T cell repertoires in ileal Crohn's disease. Regarding time point: inflamed ileum from the surgical specimen. Libraries were prepared by immunoSEQ multiplex PCR; TCRdb keeps only in-frame clonotypes and omits some of them. This repertoire shows about 610 clones, about 85% found once; its top ten account for roughly 18%. Sequencing was performed on ileal tissue. The receptors were gathered from an adult with Crohn's disease.

V is TRBV5-5 and J is TRBJ1-2, with 8 bases lining up with TRBD1. The V and J ends lost 4 bases and 0 bases, in that order; junction bases with no gene match: 11. The CDR3 totals 17 residues. Germline loops: CDR1 SGHKS, CDR2 YYEKEE (reference sequence). The CDR3 protein is CASSRETGVDANYGYTF. Here the CDR3 DNA reads TGTGCCAGCAGCAGGGAGACAGGGGTGGATGCTAACTATGGCTACACCTTC.

V usage is TRBV19 and J usage is TRBJ1-2; D gene uncertain. The CDR3 has 14 residues. Germline V lookup: CDR1 LNHDA, CDR2 SQIVND (reference sequence). V was shortened by 2 bases and J by 2 bases, with 9 bases between the two germline ends. CDR3 DNA: TGTGCCAGTAGTATACGGAGGTTGAACTATGGCTACACCTTC. It encodes CASSIRRLNYGYTF.

The chain joins TRBV28 to TRBJ2-2; D remains ambiguous. Germline CDR1 and CDR2: MDHEN and SYDVKM. Trimming took 9 bases from V and 1 from J, leaving 9 bases between them. The CDR3 runs 13 residues. For the CDR3, the DNA is TGTGCCAGTCTATCGCGGAACACCGGGGAGCTGTTTTTT. Translating it yields CASLSRNTGELFF.

As regards this clone: One junction end does not reproduce the germline sequence, and a read error may be involved. V usage is TRBV7-2 and J usage is TRBJ2-5; D may be TRBD1 (6 bases). The CDR3 covers 14 residues. CDR1 is SGHTA and CDR2 is FQGNSA in the germline V gene. CDR3 nucleotides: TGTGCCAGCAGCGTAGCCACAGGGAAAGAGACCCAGTACTTC. As protein: CASSVATGKETQYF. Using reference TRBV7-2 and TRBJ2-5 for the parts outside the CDR3, the full variable domain is GAGVSQSPSNKVTEKGKDVELRCDPISGHTALYWYRQSLGQGLEFLIYFQGNSAPDKSGLPSDRFSAERTGGSVSTLTIQRTQQEDSAVYLCASSVATGKETQYFGPGTRLLVL.

The chain links TRBV19 to TRBJ1-5; 10 nucleotides align to TRBD1. CDR3 length: 15 amino acids. CDR1 and CDR2 from the germline V gene are LNHDA and SQIVND (reference sequence). V shed 11 bases, J shed 2 bases, and the junction held 9 bases outside the gene matches. DNA for the CDR3: TGTGCCGCTAGAGCCGGGACAGGGGGCAATCAGCCCCAGCATTTT. Protein sequence: CAARAGTGGNQPQHF.

V is TRBV30 and J is TRBJ2-3; 10 positions match TRBD2. CDR1 GTSNPN and CDR2 SVGIG come from the germline V gene (reference sequence). The CDR3 contains 16 residues. Trimming took 3 bases from V and 6 from J; bases not matched to a gene: 12. CDR3 loop: CAWRRGGAGGPDTQYF. The CDR3 DNA reads as TGTGCCTGGAGACGGGGAGGAGCGGGAGGGCCGGATACGCAGTATTTT.

This rearrangement joins TRBV5-4 to TRBJ2-5; D tentatively fits TRBD1 or TRBD2 (6 bases each). This CDR3 comprises 13 residues. Trimming took off 3 bases at V and 4 bases at J, with 10 bases between the two ends. Germline V gives CDR1 SGHNT, CDR2 YYREEE (reference sequence). The CDR3 DNA is TGTGCCAGCAGCTATGGGGGGCCAGAGACCCAGTACTTC. This codes for CASSYGGPETQYF.

J is TRBJ2-7 and V is TRBV27; perhaps TRBD1 as D (5 bases). The CDR3 sequence is 15 residues long. V dropped 2 bases and J dropped 2 bases, with 13 bases sitting between them. Germline values: CDR1 MNHEY, CDR2 SMNVEV (reference sequence). Here the CDR3 reads CASSLRALGAYEQYF. DNA for the CDR3: TGTGCCAGCAGTTTACGGGCGTTAGGGGCCTACGAGCAGTACTTC.

The chain employs TRBV2 and TRBJ2-7; D is uncertain. With 7 bases removed from V and 1 base from J, the gap between germline ends came to 14 bases. The CDR3 has 14 amino acids. The V gene's germline CDR1 is SNHLY and CDR2 FYNNEI. CDR3 in amino acids: CASTLEGVSYEQYF. The CDR3 bases are TGTGCCAGCACCCTGGAAGGAGTGTCCTACGAGCAGTACTTC.

The chain joins TRBV29-1 to TRBJ1-5; D may be TRBD1 (5 bases). Germline-derived CDR1 and CDR2 are SQVTM and ANQGSEA. The CDR3 sequence is 13 residues long. The germline V and J ends were trimmed by 5 bases and 7 bases, with 15 bases remaining between them. In nucleotides, the CDR3 is TGCAGCGTTCGTTTTGGGGGTGAACAGCCCCAGCATTTT. This sequence encodes CSVRFGGEQPQHF.

The V call is TRBV11-2, the J call TRBJ2-5; 8 bases map to TRBD1. This CDR3 is built from 13 residues. Unmatched junction bases numbered 4, after V lost 6 bases and J lost 4 bases. The germline V gene has CDR1 SGHAT and CDR2 FQNNGV. The CDR3, as DNA: TGTGCCAGCAGATCTGACAGGGGAGAGACCCAGTACTTC. This codes for CASRSDRGETQYF.

This rearrangement joins TRBV5-4 to TRBJ2-3; the D gene is possibly TRBD2 (6 bases). Trimming took 3 bases from V and 4 from J, leaving 18 bases between them. Germline V gene sequence: CDR1 SGHNT, CDR2 YYREEE (reference sequence). The CDR3 spans 16 residues. CDR3 protein: CASSSGSGYGADTQYF. The CDR3, as DNA: TGTGCCAGCAGCTCTGGGAGCGGGTATGGGGCAGATACGCAGTATTTT.

This rearrangement joins TRBV16 to TRBJ1-1, with no clear D. Trimming took off 0 bases at V and 5 bases at J, with 7 bases between the two ends. CDR3 length equals 13 residues. Germline CDR1 and CDR2: KGHSY and FQNENV. CDR3 coding DNA: TGTGCCAGCAGCCAATCGAGCCGAACTGAAGCTTTCTTT. Its protein product is CASSQSSRTEAFF.

This clone is a singleton in its sample. The chain joins TRBV28 to TRBJ2-7, with TRBD2 identical over 12 bases. After removal of 5 bases from V and 4 bases from J, the junction contained 3 bases not matched to a gene. CDR3 length equals 14 residues. Per the germline V gene, CDR1 is MDHEN and CDR2 is SYDVKM. CDR3 residues: CASSAGTSGYEQYF. CDR3 coding DNA: TGTGCCAGCAGTGCCGGGACTAGCGGGTACGAGCAGTACTTC.

The rearrangement uses TRBV2 and TRBJ2-5, with D uncertain. V dropped 9 bases and J dropped 5 bases, with 7 bases sitting between them. The CDR3 extends over 10 amino acids. Germline CDR1 and CDR2: SNHLY and FYNNEI. In DNA form, the CDR3 reads TGTGCCAGTGTAAAGGAGACCCAGTACTTC. Translated, it gives CASVKETQYF.

The genes are TRBV6-1 and TRBJ2-3; perhaps TRBD2 as D (6 bases). The germline CDR1 and CDR2 sequences are MNHNS and SASEGT. V lost 4 bases, J lost 4 bases, and 12 bases lay in between. The CDR3 covers 14 residues. In DNA form, the CDR3 reads TGTGCCAGCAGTGCAAGGACGGGAGCAGATACGCAGTATTTT. It yields the protein CASSARTGADTQYF.

The rearrangement uses TRBV7-9 and TRBJ2-1, with D hard to call. Germline loops: CDR1 SEHNR, CDR2 FQNEAQ (reference sequence). Trimming removed 1 base from V and 3 bases from J, with 4 bases in between. CDR3 length: 13 residues. CDR3 residues: CASSLDSYNEQFF. The CDR3, as DNA: TGTGCCAGCAGCTTAGACAGCTACAATGAGCAGTTCTTC.